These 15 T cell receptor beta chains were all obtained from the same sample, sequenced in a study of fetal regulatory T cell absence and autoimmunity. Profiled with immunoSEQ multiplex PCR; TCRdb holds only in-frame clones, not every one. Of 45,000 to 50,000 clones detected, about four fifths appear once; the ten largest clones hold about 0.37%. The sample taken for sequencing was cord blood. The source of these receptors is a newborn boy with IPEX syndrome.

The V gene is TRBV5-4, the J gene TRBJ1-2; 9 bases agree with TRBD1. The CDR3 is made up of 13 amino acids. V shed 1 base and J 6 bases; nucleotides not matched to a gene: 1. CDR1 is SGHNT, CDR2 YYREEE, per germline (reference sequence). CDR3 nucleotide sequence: TGTGCCAGCAGCTTGACAGGGGGCAATGGCTACACCTTC. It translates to CASSLTGGNGYTF.

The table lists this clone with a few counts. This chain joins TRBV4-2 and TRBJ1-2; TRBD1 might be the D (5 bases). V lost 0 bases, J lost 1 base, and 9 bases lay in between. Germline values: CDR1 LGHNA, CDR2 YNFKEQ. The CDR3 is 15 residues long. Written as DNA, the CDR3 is TGTGCCAGCAGCCAAGATCAGGGACTTAACTATGGCTACACCTTC. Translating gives CASSQDQGLNYGYTF.

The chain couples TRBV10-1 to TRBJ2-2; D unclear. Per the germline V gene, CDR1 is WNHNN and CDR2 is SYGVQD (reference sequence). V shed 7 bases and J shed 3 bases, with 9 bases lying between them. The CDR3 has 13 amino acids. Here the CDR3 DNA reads TGCGCCAGCACCCCCGTCTACACCGGGGAGCTGTTTTTT. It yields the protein CASTPVYTGELFF.

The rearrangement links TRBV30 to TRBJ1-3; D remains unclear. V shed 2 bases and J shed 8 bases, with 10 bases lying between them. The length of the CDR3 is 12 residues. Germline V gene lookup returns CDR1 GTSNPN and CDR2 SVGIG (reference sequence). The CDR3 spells CAWSPSRHTIYF. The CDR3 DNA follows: TGTGCCTGGAGTCCCAGTCGACACACCATATATTTT.

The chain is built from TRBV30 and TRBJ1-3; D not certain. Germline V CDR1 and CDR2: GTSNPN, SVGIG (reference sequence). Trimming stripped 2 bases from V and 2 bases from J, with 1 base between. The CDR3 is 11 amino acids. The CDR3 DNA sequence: TGTGCCTGGAGTACTGGAAACACCATATATTTT. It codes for CAWSTGNTIYF.

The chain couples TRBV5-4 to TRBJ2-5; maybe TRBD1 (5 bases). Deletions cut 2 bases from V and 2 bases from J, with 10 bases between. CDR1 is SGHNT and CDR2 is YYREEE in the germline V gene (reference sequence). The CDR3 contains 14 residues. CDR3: CASSLYWTQETQYF. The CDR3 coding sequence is TGTGCCAGCAGCTTATACTGGACACAAGAGACCCAGTACTTC.

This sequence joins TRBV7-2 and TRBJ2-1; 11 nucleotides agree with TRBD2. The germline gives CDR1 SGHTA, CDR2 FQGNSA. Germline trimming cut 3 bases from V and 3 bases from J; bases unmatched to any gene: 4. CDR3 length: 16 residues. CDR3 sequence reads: CASSFASGGRYNEQFF. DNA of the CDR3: TGTGCCAGCAGCTTCGCTAGCGGGGGGCGCTACAATGAGCAGTTCTTC.

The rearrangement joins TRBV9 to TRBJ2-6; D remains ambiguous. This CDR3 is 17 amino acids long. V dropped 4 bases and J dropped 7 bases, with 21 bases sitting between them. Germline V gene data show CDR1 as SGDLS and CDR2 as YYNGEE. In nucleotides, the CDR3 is TGTGCCAGCAGCCCTCGGATTGGGTCTCTGAGAGCCAACGTCCTGACTTTC. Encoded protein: CASSPRIGSLRANVLTF.

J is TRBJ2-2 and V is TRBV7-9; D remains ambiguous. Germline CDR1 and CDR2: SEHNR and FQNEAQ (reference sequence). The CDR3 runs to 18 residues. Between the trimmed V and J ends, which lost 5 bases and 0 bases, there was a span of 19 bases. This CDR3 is CASSVNGDLSANTGELFF. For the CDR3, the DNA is TGTGCCAGCAGCGTTAACGGCGACCTATCCGCGAACACCGGGGAGCTGTTTTTT. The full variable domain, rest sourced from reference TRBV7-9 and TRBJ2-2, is DTGVSQNPRHKITKRGQNVTFRCDPISEHNRLYWYRQTLGQGPEFLTYFQNEAQLEKSRLLSDRFSAERPKGSFSTLEIQRTEQGDSAMYLCASSVNGDLSANTGELFFGEGSRLTVL.

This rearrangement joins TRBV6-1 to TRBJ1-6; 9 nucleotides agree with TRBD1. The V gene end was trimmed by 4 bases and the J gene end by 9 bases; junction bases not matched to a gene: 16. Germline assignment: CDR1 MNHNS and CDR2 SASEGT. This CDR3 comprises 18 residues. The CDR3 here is CASSALHRGRFRGSPLHF. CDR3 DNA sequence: TGTGCCAGCAGTGCCTTACACAGGGGGCGTTTCAGGGGTTCACCCCTCCACTTT.

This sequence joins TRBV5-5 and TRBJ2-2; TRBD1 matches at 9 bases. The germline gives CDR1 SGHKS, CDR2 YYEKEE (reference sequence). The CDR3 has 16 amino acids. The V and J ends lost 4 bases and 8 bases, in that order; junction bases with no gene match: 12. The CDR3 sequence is CASSVGQGRGIGELFF. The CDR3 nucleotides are TGTGCCAGCAGCGTAGGACAGGGGCGTGGAATAGGGGAGCTGTTTTTT.

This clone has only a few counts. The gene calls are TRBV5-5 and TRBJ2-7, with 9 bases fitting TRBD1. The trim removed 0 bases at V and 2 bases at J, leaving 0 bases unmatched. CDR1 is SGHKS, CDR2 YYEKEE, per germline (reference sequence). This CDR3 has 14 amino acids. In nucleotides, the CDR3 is TGTGCCAGCAGCTTGGGACAGGGGGCCTACGAGCAGTACTTC. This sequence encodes CASSLGQGAYEQYF.

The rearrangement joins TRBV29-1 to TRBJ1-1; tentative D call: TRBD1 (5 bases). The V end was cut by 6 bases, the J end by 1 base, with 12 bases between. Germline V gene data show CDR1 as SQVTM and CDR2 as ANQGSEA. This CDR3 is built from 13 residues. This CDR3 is CSVVGHQNTEAFF. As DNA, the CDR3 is TGCAGCGTAGTAGGACACCAGAACACTGAAGCTTTCTTT.

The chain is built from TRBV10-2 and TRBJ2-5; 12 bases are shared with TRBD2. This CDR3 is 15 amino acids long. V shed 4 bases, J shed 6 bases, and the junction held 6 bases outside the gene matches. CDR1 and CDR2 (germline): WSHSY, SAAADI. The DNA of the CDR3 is TGCGCCAGCAGTGCCGGACTAGCGGGAACAAAGACCCAGTACTTC. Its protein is CASSAGLAGTKTQYF.

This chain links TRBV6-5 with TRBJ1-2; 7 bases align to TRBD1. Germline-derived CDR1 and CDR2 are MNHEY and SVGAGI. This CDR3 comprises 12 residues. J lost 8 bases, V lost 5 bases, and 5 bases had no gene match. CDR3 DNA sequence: TGTGCCAGCAGTCACAGGGGAGGCGGCTACACCTTC. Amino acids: CASSHRGGGYTF.